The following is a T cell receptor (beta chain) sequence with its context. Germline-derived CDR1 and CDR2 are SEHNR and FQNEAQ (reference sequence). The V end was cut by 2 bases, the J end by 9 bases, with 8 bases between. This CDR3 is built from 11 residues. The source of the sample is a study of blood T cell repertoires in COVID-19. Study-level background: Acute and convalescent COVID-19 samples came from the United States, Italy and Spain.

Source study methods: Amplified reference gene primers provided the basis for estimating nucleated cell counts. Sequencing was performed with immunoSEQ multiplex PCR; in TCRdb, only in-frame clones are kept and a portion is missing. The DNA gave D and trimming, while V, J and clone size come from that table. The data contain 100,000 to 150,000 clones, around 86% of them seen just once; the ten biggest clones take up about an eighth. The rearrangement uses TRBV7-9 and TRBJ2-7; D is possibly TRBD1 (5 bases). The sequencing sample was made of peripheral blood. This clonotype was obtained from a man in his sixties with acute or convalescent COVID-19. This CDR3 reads CASSLQGGQYF. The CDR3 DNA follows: TGTGCCAGCAGCTTACAGGGTGGGCAGTACTTC.